Listed here are 24 T cell receptor beta chains from one sample, sequenced in a study of T cell responses to AZD1222 COVID-19 vaccine. TCRdb's table, derived via immunoSEQ multiplex PCR, lists solely in-frame clones and lacks some. This table holds roughly 160,000 clones, approximately 93% found once. This specimen consisted of peripheral blood, obtained on day 0 of AZD1222 vaccination. The receptors were gathered from an adult in good health.

The chain couples TRBV5-1 to TRBJ2-6; D may be TRBD1 (5 bases). V gave up 2 bases and J gave up 1 base, with 10 bases separating them. The CDR3 is 16 residues long. The germline CDR1 and CDR2 sequences are SGHRS and YFSETQ. The CDR3 nucleotides are TGCGCCAGCAGCTTAACAGGTTCGTCTGGGGCCAACGTCCTGACTTTC. Translating gives CASSLTGSSGANVLTF.

This rearrangement joins TRBV5-1 to TRBJ2-3; D perhaps matches TRBD2 (5 bases). Trimming pared 3 bases from V and 7 bases from J, leaving 15 bases between. Per the germline V gene, CDR1 is SGHRS and CDR2 is YFSETQ. The CDR3 contains 14 residues. The CDR3 region is CASSSGMEGNTQYF. CDR3 DNA sequence: TGCGCCAGCAGCTCCGGGATGGAAGGTAATACGCAGTATTTT.

This rearrangement joins TRBV5-1 to TRBJ2-3; D gene unclear. CDR1 SGHRS and CDR2 YFSETQ come from the germline V gene. V lost 0 bases and J 6 bases, leaving 14 bases between the germline ends. This CDR3 region has 15 residues. CDR3 in DNA: TGCGCCAGCAGCTTGGCCTCACCGCTGGGGGATACGCAGTATTTT. This encodes CASSLASPLGDTQYF.

The V and J genes are TRBV24-1 and TRBJ2-3, with D possibly being TRBD1 (6 bases). The CDR3 is made up of 13 amino acids. From germline, CDR1 is KGHDR and CDR2 SFDVKD. Trimming shortened V by 5 bases and J by 4 bases, and 9 bases separated the two germline ends. The CDR3 here is CATSGGGADTQYF. In DNA form, the CDR3 reads TGTGCCACCAGTGGAGGGGGAGCAGATACGCAGTATTTT.

This chain connects TRBV24-1 to TRBJ1-2; the match to TRBD1 covers 9 bases. CDR1 is KGHDR, CDR2 SFDVKD, per germline. CDR3 length: 16 residues. The V and J ends lost 5 bases and 4 bases, in that order; junction bases with no gene match: 10. The CDR3 here is CATSASVGQGAYGYTF. The CDR3, as DNA: TGTGCCACCAGTGCCTCCGTGGGACAGGGAGCCTATGGCTACACCTTC.

This clone has just a few counts. The gene calls are TRBV23-1 and TRBJ1-5; 10 positions agree with TRBD1. TRBV23-1 is an open reading frame, and its role is uncertain. J lost 10 bases, V lost 2 bases, and 26 bases had no gene match. The CDR3 length is 21 residues. CDR3 protein: CASSQHPGQGLPLTPRYPQHF. The CDR3 DNA is TGCGCCAGCAGTCAACATCCGGGACAGGGGCTCCCTCTTACCCCCAGGTATCCCCAGCATTTT.

The genes are TRBV5-4 and TRBJ1-1; maybe TRBD1 (5 bases). Germline V gene lookup returns CDR1 SGHNT and CDR2 YYREEE (reference sequence). V lost 0 bases, J lost 4 bases, and 10 bases lay in between. CDR3 length equals 14 residues. The CDR3 loop reads CASSLEQEGTEAFF. In DNA, the CDR3 is TGTGCCAGCAGCTTGGAACAGGAGGGCACTGAAGCTTTCTTT.

A single count supports this clone. V usage is TRBV5-1 and J usage is TRBJ1-5; maybe TRBD1 (5 bases). Germline V CDR1 and CDR2: SGHRS, YFSETQ. The CDR3 is 15 residues long. Trimming left V 5 bases short and J 0 bases short, with 12 bases between. This CDR3 reads CASRFDSISNQPQHF. DNA of the CDR3: TGCGCCAGCAGATTCGACAGTATTAGCAATCAGCCCCAGCATTTT.

The rearrangement joins TRBV2 to TRBJ1-2; 9 bases agree with TRBD1. The CDR3 has 14 residues. The trim removed 5 bases at V and 5 bases at J, leaving 6 bases unmatched. Looked up from germline, CDR1 is SNHLY and CDR2 is FYNNEI. In DNA, the CDR3 is TGTGCCAGCAGTCTACAGGGGGCCCAATATGGCTACACCTTC. It specifies CASSLQGAQYGYTF.

Note on this clone: A junction end diverges from the germline sequence, so it may reflect a read error. The rearrangement links TRBV2 to TRBJ2-4; TRBD2 matches 10 bases. Germline assignment: CDR1 SNHLY and CDR2 FYNNEI. This CDR3 spans 15 amino acids. In nucleotides, the CDR3 is TGTGCCAGCAGCGAAGCGGGGGGGCCGGAGGACATTCAGTACTTC. The encoded protein is CASSEAGGPEDIQYF.

In regard to this clone: Other DNA sequences from this sample encode an identical CDR3 as well. The chain has TRBV5-1 and TRBJ1-5; D uncertain. This CDR3 is built from 14 residues. CDR1 and CDR2 (germline): SGHRS, YFSETQ. V dropped 0 bases and J dropped 2 bases, with 6 bases sitting between them. The chain's CDR3 is CASSLEGGNQPQHF. The CDR3 bases are TGCGCCAGCAGCTTGGAGGGAGGCAATCAGCCCCAGCATTTT.

The chain combines TRBV27 with TRBJ1-1; 7 bases agree with TRBD1. V was pared by 2 bases and J by 4 bases, with 4 bases of the junction left unmatched. Germline CDR1 reads MNHEY; CDR2 reads SMNVEV (reference sequence). CDR3 length equals 14 residues. This CDR3 is CASSLQAGGTEAFF. In DNA form, the CDR3 reads TGTGCCAGCAGTTTACAAGCAGGGGGCACTGAAGCTTTCTTT.

This chain uses TRBV30 with TRBJ1-2; no firm D call. V lost 2 bases to trimming and J lost 2 bases, with 15 bases between them. The CDR3 totals 15 residues. The germline gives CDR1 GTSNPN, CDR2 SVGIG (reference sequence). As DNA, the CDR3 is TGTGCCTGGAGTCCGGGAGCAACAGCAAACTATGGCTACACCTTC. It codes for CAWSPGATANYGYTF.

The V gene is TRBV29-1, the J gene TRBJ2-7; 7 bases align to TRBD1. The CDR3 consists of 14 residues. V shed 4 bases and J 4 bases; nucleotides not matched to a gene: 10. Germline V gene data show CDR1 as SQVTM and CDR2 as ANQGSEA. CDR3 in DNA: TGCAGCGTTGCCCGGACAGGTGGAGTGTACGAGCAGTACTTC. Amino acid sequence: CSVARTGGVYEQYF.

This chain uses TRBV19 with TRBJ1-2, with D unresolved. V was clipped by 1 base and J by 2 bases, with 14 bases between them. Germline-derived CDR1 and CDR2 are LNHDA and SQIVND (reference sequence). There are 16 residues in the CDR3. The CDR3 protein is CASSIGAERKNYGYTF. Here the CDR3 DNA reads TGTGCCAGTAGTATAGGGGCAGAGCGGAAGAACTATGGCTACACCTTC. The full variable domain, its missing parts supplied by reference TRBV19 and TRBJ1-2, is DGGITQSPKYLFRKEGQNVTLSCEQNLNHDAMYWYRQDPGQGLRLIYYSQIVNDFQKGDIAEGYSVSREKKESFPLTVTSAQKNPTAFYLCASSIGAERKNYGYTFGSGTRLTVV.

The J gene is TRBJ2-3, the V gene TRBV3-1 (or the pseudogene TRBV3-2); tentatively, D is TRBD1 (5 bases). This CDR3 is 18 amino acids long. The germline gives CDR1 LGHDT, CDR2 YNNKEL (reference sequence). Between the trimmed V and J ends, which lost 3 bases and 0 bases, there was a span of 19 bases. The CDR3 protein is CASSHRSLIGASTDTQYF. CDR3 sequence (DNA): TGTGCCAGCAGCCATCGGAGTCTCATTGGGGCGAGCACAGATACGCAGTATTTT.

The V gene is TRBV30, the J gene TRBJ1-2; D is unresolved. V lost 6 bases to trimming and J lost 2 bases, with 13 bases between them. The CDR3 is 13 residues long. The germline gives CDR1 GTSNPN, CDR2 SVGIG (reference sequence). The DNA of the CDR3 is TGTGCCTGTACAGAGGATGACAACTATGGCTACACCTTC. Its protein product is CACTEDDNYGYTF.

The chain links TRBV30 to TRBJ1-3; D is unclear. Between the trimmed V and J ends, which lost 2 bases and 3 bases, there was a span of 5 bases. There are 12 residues in the CDR3. CDR1 is GTSNPN and CDR2 is SVGIG in the germline V gene (reference sequence). The CDR3 bases are TGTGCCTGGAGTCCGGGTGGAAACACCATATATTTT. Residues: CAWSPGGNTIYF.

The chain couples TRBV7-3 to TRBJ2-3; the D gene is possibly TRBD1 (6 bases). The CDR3 extends over 15 amino acids. Trimming shortened V by 5 bases and J by 2 bases, and 14 bases separated the two germline ends. Germline values: CDR1 SGHTA, CDR2 FQGTGA. The CDR3 DNA reads TGTGCCAGCAGCCGCGGACAGTTCCTCACAGATACGCAGTATTTT. Protein: CASSRGQFLTDTQYF.

The chain uses TRBV15 and TRBJ1-6, with unresolved D. The CDR3 runs 15 residues. The V gene's germline CDR1 is LNHNV and CDR2 YYDKDF (reference sequence). Trimming took off 1 base at V and 10 bases at J, with 14 bases between the two ends. CDR3 region: CATSRGGSVVSPLHF. The CDR3 DNA sequence: TGTGCCACCAGCAGAGGCGGCAGTGTAGTGTCACCCCTCCACTTT.

The chain joins TRBV4-2 to TRBJ1-3, with D possibly matching TRBD1 (6 bases). This CDR3 is 17 amino acids long. V was trimmed by 1 base and J by 0 bases, leaving 13 bases between them. The germline V gene has CDR1 LGHNA and CDR2 YNFKEQ. The CDR3: CASSQVRGDYSGNTIYF. The DNA of the CDR3 is TGTGCCAGCAGCCAAGTCAGGGGTGATTACTCTGGAAACACCATATATTTT.

A word on this clone: This sample includes further DNA sequences coding for the same CDR3. Here the CDR3 reads CASSLGTANTEAFF. The CDR3, as DNA: TGTGCCAGCAGCTTAGGTACCGCTAACACTGAAGCTTTCTTT. The V gene is TRBV7-9, the J gene TRBJ1-1, with unresolved D. This CDR3 has 14 residues. V gave up 1 base and J gave up 2 bases, with 8 bases separating them. CDR1 is SEHNR, CDR2 FQNEAQ, per germline (reference sequence).

The gene calls are TRBV15 and TRBJ2-5, with a weak D call TRBD2 (6 bases). V was pared by 5 bases and J by 7 bases, with 14 bases between. CDR1 is LNHNV, CDR2 YYDKDF, per germline (reference sequence). The CDR3 covers 13 residues. CDR3 region: CATSLVGGGTQYF. Written as DNA, the CDR3 is TGTGCCACCAGCCTAGTGGGGGGAGGGACCCAGTACTTC.

The J gene is TRBJ1-2, the V gene TRBV7-2, with TRBD1 matching 7 bases. The V gene's germline CDR1 is SGHTA and CDR2 FQGNSA. This CDR3 has 13 residues. The CDR3 here is CVLRVAGGGGYTF. The DNA for the CDR3 is TGTGTCTTAAGGGTAGCAGGGGGAGGTGGCTACACCTTC.